A selection of T cell receptor beta chains follows, all from one sample in a study of somatic mutations in cytotoxic T cells in rheumatoid arthritis. Sequenced by immunoSEQ multiplex PCR; TCRdb stores in-frame clones only, minus some. The sample holds 6,000 to 9,000 clones; 60% are singletons and the top ten take around 25%. The sample taken for sequencing was CD8+ T cells sorted from blood. The receptors here all came from a woman in her thirties or forties in good health. CDR3s include the opening cysteine and the closing phenylalanine or tryptophan. Fields, in order: J gene, V gene, D gene, clone size, CDR3 DNA, CDR3 protein. D genes are given only for firm matches. A row's size may be missing; if present it is once, few, many or a size class.

>TRBJ2-7|TRBV2|NA|NA
TGTGCCAGTTCACTCTCCGCTTTTTACGAGCAGTACTTC
CASSLSAFYEQYF
>TRBJ2-4|TRBV5-4|NA|NA
TGTGCCAGCAGCTTGTGGTCCGGAGGCCTAGCCAAAAACATTCAGTACTTC
CASSLWSGGLAKNIQYF
>TRBJ2-1|TRBV5-6|TRBD2|few
TGTGCCAGCAGCTTGGCCGAGACTAGCGGGAAGGTCCATTCATATGAGCAGTTCTTC
CASSLAETSGKVHSYEQFF
>TRBJ2-5|TRBV11-1|TRBD2|once
TGTGCCAGCAGCTTACTAGCGGGAGACCAAGAGACCCAGTACTTC
CASSLLAGDQETQYF
>TRBJ1-2|TRBV30|NA|medium-sized
TGTGCCTGGAGTGTAAGCGGTGGCTACACCTTC
CAWSVSGGYTF
>TRBJ2-1|TRBV19|TRBD2|NA
TGTGCCAGTAGTCTCTCGACTAGCTCCAGCTCCTACAATGAGCAGTTCTTC
CASSLSTSSSSYNEQFF
>TRBJ2-5|TRBV13|TRBD2|NA
TGTGCCAGCAGCTTAGTTGGGGGGGAAGAGACCCAGTACTTC
CASSLVGGEETQYF
>TRBJ2-1|TRBV27|NA|few
TGTGCCAGCAGCCCCATGAGCTCCTACAATGAGCAGTTCTTC
CASSPMSSYNEQFF
>TRBJ1-2|TRBV6-1|NA|NA
TGTGCCAGCAGTGAGGGCGGGTACTACACCTTC
CASSEGGYYTF
>TRBJ2-5|TRBV9|NA|few
TGTGCCAGCAGCGCGGGGCTAAGGGAGACCCAGTACTTC
CASSAGLRETQYF
>TRBJ2-2|TRBV4-1|TRBD2|NA
TGCGCCAGCAGCCCAACAAAAAGTTCCCTAGCGGGAATTGCGGGGGAGCTGTTTTTT
CASSPTKSSLAGIAGELFF
>TRBJ2-7|TRBV4-1|NA|NA
TGCGCCAGCAGCCTCGACCGAACATCCTACGAGCAGTACTTC
CASSLDRTSYEQYF
>TRBJ2-2|TRBV11-3|NA|NA
TGTGCCAGCAGCTCCTACGAGTCGGGCGGGGAGCTGTTTTTT
CASSSYESGGELFF
>TRBJ2-3|TRBV21-1|NA|NA
TGTGCCAGCAGCAAGACCCTAGCGGGAGGGGGGGATACGCAGTATTTT
CASSKTLAGGGDTQYF
>TRBJ2-1|TRBV6-1|NA|NA
TGTGCCAGCAGTCCCCTCGATACCCCCTACAATGAGCAGTTCTTC
CASSPLDTPYNEQFF
>TRBJ2-1|TRBV11-2|TRBD1|NA
TGTGCCAGCAGCACTACCGGACAGGGTAGGGATGAGCAGTTCTTC
CASSTTGQGRDEQFF
>TRBJ2-7|TRBV6-1|NA|NA
TGTGCCAGCAGTTCGGGACTCCTCGACGAGCAGTACTTC
CASSSGLLDEQYF
>TRBJ1-1|TRBV9|TRBD1|NA
TGTGCCAGCAGCGTAGGGGACAGTAGGACTGAAGCTTTCTTT
CASSVGDSRTEAFF
>TRBJ2-7|TRBV11-2|TRBD2|NA
TGTGCCAGCAGCTTACTTCTAGCGGGCGGCTCGGGCTCCTACGAGCAGTACTTC
CASSLLLAGGSGSYEQYF
>TRBJ1-6|TRBV6-6|NA|once
TGTGCCAGCAGTTACTCCCTGAGGGCCAATTCACCCCTCCACTTT
CASSYSLRANSPLHF
>TRBJ2-3|TRBV16|NA|NA
TGTGCCAGCAGCCAGCCCGACGTGGATACGCAGTATTTT
CASSQPDVDTQYF
>TRBJ2-7|TRBV6-5|NA|NA
TGTGCCAGCAGTTACGGGGTGACAGGTCCCTACGAGCAGTACTTC
CASSYGVTGPYEQYF
>TRBJ2-6|TRBV27|NA|NA
TGTGCCAGCAGTTTGGGGGCCAACGTCCTGACTTTC
CASSLGANVLTF
>TRBJ2-3|TRBV20-1|NA|NA
TGCAGCTTCGATAGCACAGATACGCAGTATTTT
CSFDSTDTQYF
>TRBJ2-5|TRBV11-3|NA|NA
TGTGCCAGCAGCCCGGGTCCGACAGAGACCCAGTACTTC
CASSPGPTETQYF
>TRBJ2-1|TRBV6-8|TRBD2|NA
TGTGCCAGCAGCCGCTATACTAGCGAATCCACCTACAATGAGCAGTTCTTC
CASSRYTSESTYNEQFF
>TRBJ2-2|TRBV2|NA|few
TGTGCCAGCAGTGAAGAGGGATTCCGTTTCACCGGGGAGCTGTTTTTT
CASSEEGFRFTGELFF
>TRBJ2-2|TRBV5-1|NA|NA
TGCGCCAGCAGGCCCGACGGGTCGAACACCGGGGAGCTGTTTTTT
CASRPDGSNTGELFF